What follows is one TCR beta chain and its context. What it recognizes is unknown. Sorting with CD45RO/CCR7/CD25/CD127/CD95/CD27 yielded naive, central memory, regulatory and stem-like memory CD4+ cells. The data were taken from a study of beta chain features in type 1 diabetes. The investigators reverse transcribed all of the isolated RNA, so they sequenced expressed TCRB transcripts. TCRdb's table, derived via immunoSEQ multiplex PCR, lists solely in-frame clones and lacks some. The data show around 690,000 clones, around 11% seen once. Study-wide points: Any HLA effect on TCRB rearrangement was left unresolved by small sub-analyses. In every one of the four CD4+ subsets, TCRB CDR3s were moderately but significantly shorter in Type 1 diabetes patients. In type 1 diabetes patients, VDJ junctions had fewer insertions; deletions at these junctions were more frequent.

This sequence was found in a man aged 25 to 40 with type 1 diabetes. What was sequenced was naive CD4+ T cells from blood.

CDR3 residues: CASSYSSREQYF. CDR3 DNA: TGTGCCAGCAGCTATTCCAGCCGCGAGCAGTACTTC. The gene calls are TRBV7-9 and TRBJ2-7, with D unresolved. The V gene lost 4 bases and the J gene lost 6 bases, with 10 bases spanning the gap. Germline lookup yields CDR1 SEHNR and CDR2 FQNEAQ (reference sequence). The CDR3 is 12 amino acids.